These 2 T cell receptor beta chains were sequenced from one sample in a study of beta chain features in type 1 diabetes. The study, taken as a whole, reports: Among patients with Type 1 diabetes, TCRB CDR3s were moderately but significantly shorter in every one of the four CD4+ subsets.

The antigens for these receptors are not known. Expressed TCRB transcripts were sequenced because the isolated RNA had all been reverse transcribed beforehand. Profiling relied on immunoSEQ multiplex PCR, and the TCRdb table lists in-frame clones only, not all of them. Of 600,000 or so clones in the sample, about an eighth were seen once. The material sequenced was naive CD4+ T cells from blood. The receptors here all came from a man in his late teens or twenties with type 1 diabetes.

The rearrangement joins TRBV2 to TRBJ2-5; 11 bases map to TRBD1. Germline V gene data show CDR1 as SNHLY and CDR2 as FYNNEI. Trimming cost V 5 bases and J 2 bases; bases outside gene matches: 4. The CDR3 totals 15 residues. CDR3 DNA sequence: TGTGCCAGCAGTCCGGACAGGGGGCGGCAAGAGACCCAGTACTTC. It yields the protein CASSPDRGRQETQYF.

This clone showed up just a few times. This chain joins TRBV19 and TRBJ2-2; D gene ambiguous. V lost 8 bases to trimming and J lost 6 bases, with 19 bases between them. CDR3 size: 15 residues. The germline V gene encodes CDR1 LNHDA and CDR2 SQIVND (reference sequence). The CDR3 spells CASGLARGSAGELFF. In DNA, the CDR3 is TGTGCCAGTGGCTTGGCCCGTGGTTCTGCCGGGGAGCTGTTTTTT.